The clone carrying this TCR beta chain was seen more than once but under ten times. Its target is not known. The sample comes from a study of cytomegalovirus exposure and HLA in healthy donors. The CDR3 contains 14 residues. The ends were cut back, 7 bases at V and 2 bases at J, with 15 bases in the middle. In germline, CDR1 is SNHLY, CDR2 FYNNEI. The study's findings and limits: No immune exposure information besides CMV serostatus was available. The study labeled 164 TCR beta chains cytomegalovirus-associated. In a later analysis, CMV-associated beta chains were mostly HLA-associated, it appeared.

The PCR contained 60 Vbeta and 13 Jbeta primers. In the original analysis: Some 10 million of 70 million to 80 million unique TCR beta chains were shared, per a later count. Profiling relied on immunoSEQ multiplex PCR, and the TCRdb table lists in-frame clones only, not all of them. Clonal size and the V and J genes are those of that table, whereas D and trimming came from the DNA. This table has about 150,000 clones, 65% to 90% appearing once. Sequencing input: PBMCs. The chain recombines TRBV2 with TRBJ2-7, with D possibly being TRBD2 (6 bases). The receptor's source is a young woman in good health and CMV-seronegative. The CDR3 DNA reads as TGTGCCAGCACGTGGGGCCCGGGGGCCTACGAGCAGTACTTC. Amino acids: CASTWGPGAYEQYF.